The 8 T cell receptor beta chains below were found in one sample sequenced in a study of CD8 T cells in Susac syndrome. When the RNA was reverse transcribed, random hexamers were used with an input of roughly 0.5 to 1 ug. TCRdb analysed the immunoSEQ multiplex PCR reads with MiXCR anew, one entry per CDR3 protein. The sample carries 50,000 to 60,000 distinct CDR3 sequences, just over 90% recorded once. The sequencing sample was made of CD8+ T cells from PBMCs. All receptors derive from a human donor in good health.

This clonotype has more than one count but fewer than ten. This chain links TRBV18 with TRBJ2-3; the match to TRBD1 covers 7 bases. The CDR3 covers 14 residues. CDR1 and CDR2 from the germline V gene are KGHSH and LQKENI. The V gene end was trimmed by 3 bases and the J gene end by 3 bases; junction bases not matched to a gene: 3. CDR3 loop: CASSPGRGTDTQYF. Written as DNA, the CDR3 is TGTGCCAGCTCACCCGGCAGGGGGACAGATACGCAGTATTTT.

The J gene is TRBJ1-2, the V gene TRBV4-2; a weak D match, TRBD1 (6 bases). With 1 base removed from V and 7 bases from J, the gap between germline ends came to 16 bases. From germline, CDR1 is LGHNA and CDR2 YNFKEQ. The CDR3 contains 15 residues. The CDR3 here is CASSQGTGSLSGYTF. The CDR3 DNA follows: TGTGCCAGCAGCCAAGGCACAGGGAGCCTATCTGGCTACACCTTC.

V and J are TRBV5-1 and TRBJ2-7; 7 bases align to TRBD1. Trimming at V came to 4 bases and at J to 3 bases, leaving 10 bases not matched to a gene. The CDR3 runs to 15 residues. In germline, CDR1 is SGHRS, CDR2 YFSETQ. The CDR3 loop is CASSGSTGVRYEQYF. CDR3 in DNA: TGCGCCAGCAGCGGATCTACAGGGGTACGCTACGAGCAGTACTTC.

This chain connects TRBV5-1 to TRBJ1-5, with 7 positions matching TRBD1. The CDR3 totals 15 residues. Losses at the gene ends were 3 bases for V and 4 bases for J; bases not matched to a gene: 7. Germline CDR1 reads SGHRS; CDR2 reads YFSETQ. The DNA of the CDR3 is TGCGCCAGCAGCTCGACAGGGAGGGATAATCAGCCCCAGCATTTT. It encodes CASSSTGRDNQPQHF.

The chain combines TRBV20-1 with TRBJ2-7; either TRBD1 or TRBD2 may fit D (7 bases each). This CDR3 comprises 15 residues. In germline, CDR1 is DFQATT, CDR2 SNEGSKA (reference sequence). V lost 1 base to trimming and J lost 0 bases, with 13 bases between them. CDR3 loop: CSARGTRGGSYEQYF. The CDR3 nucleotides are TGCAGTGCTAGAGGGACCAGGGGGGGCTCCTACGAGCAGTACTTC.

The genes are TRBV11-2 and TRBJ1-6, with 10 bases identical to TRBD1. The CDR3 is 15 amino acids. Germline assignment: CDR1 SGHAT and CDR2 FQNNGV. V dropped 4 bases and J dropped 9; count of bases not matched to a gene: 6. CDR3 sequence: CASSSTRDRGSPLHF. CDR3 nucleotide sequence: TGTGCCAGCAGCTCAACCCGGGACAGGGGTTCACCCCTCCACTTT. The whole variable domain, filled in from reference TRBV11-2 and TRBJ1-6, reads EAGVAQSPRYKIIEKRQSVAFWCNPISGHATLYWYQQILGQGPKLLIQFQNNGVVDDSQLPKDRFSAERLKGVDSTLKIQPAKLEDSAVYLCASSSTRDRGSPLHFGNGTRLTVT.

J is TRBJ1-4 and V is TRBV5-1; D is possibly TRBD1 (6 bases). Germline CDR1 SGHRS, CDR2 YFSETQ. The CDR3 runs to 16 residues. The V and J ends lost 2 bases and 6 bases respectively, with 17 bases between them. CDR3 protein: CASSFRDTHAYEKLFF. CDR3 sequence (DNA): TGCGCCAGCAGCTTCCGGGACACCCACGCGTATGAAAAACTGTTTTTT.

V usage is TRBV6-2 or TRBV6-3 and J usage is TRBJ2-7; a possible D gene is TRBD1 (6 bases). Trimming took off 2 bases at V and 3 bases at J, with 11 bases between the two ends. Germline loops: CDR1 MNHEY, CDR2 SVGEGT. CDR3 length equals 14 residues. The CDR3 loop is CASSYADRFYEQYF. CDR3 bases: TGTGCCAGCAGTTACGCCGACAGGTTCTACGAGCAGTACTTC.